This T cell receptor beta chain was identified during a study of PD-1 blockade in classical Hodgkin lymphoma. In the study overall: Nivolumab was given intravenously to patients at 3 mg/kg every 2 weeks.

General study results and limits: The CD4+ diversity rise by C4D1 was clearest in complete responders.

Libraries were prepared by immunoSEQ multiplex PCR; TCRdb keeps only in-frame clonotypes and omits some of them. Of roughly 35,000 clones detected, about 93% appear once; the ten largest clones hold approximately 0.27%. Concerning this clone itself: What it binds is unknown.

This CDR3 is 17 amino acids long. Losses at the gene ends were 2 bases for V and 1 base for J; bases not matched to a gene: 3. Germline V gene data show CDR1 as GTSNPN and CDR2 as SVGIG (reference sequence). Time point denoted: cycle 4 day 1 (C4D1), after five to seven weeks of nivolumab. All patients relapsed after autologous stem cell transplantation, and brentuximab vedotin exposure varied. Magnetic negative selection purified CD4+ T cells from thawed PBMCs. The clonotype originates from a human donor with classical Hodgkin lymphoma. This specimen consisted of CD4+ T cells from blood, obtained before the fourth cycle of nivolumab. J is TRBJ2-1 and V is TRBV30, with TRBD2 matching over 15 bases. CDR3: CAWSQGLAGGSYNEQFF. CDR3 bases: TGTGCCTGGAGTCAAGGACTAGCGGGAGGGTCCTACAATGAGCAGTTCTTC.